This is a list of T cell receptor beta chains from one sample in a study of blood T cell repertoires in COVID-19. Clones were read by immunoSEQ multiplex PCR, and TCRdb kept only the in-frame ones, dropping some. The sample includes over 250,000 clones, roughly 90% of them seen just once. Sequenced material: peripheral blood. The receptors derive from a woman aged 25 to 39 with COVID-19, enrolled during active disease. Each CDR3 is given with its conserved first and last residue. A D gene is named only where the DNA matches it firmly. Size is stated for part of the rows, as once, few or many counts, or as a class when the clone is expanded.

D: -; J: TRBJ2-2; V: TRBV27; size: -; CDR3: CASSRGAINTGELFF; DNA: TGTGCCAGCTCCCGGGGGGCGATTAACACCGGGGAGCTGTTTTTT
D: -; J: TRBJ2-3; V: TRBV24-1; size: -; CDR3: CATSELSDTQYF; DNA: TGTGCCACCAGTGAATTGTCGGATACGCAGTATTTT
D: TRBD2; J: TRBJ2-5; V: TRBV5-1; size: -; CDR3: CASNRLAGGLTKETQYF; DNA: TGCGCCAGCAATAGACTAGCGGGAGGTTTAACCAAAGAGACCCAGTACTTC
D: -; J: TRBJ2-7; V: TRBV27; size: -; CDR3: CASSFAAGKNYEQYF; DNA: TGTGCCAGCAGTTTCGCCGCCGGGAAGAACTACGAGCAGTACTTC
D: TRBD1; J: TRBJ1-1; V: TRBV5-1; size: -; CDR3: CASSLGQGYEAFF; DNA: TGCGCCAGCAGCCTGGGACAGGGCTATGAAGCTTTCTTT
D: -; J: TRBJ2-1; V: TRBV28; size: -; CDR3: CATLGGGMAPYNEQFF; DNA: TGTGCCACCCTAGGTGGCGGGATGGCCCCCTACAATGAGCAGTTCTTC
D: -; J: TRBJ1-4; V: TRBV5-1; size: -; CDR3: CASSSEPSTGRRGSNEKLFF; DNA: TGCGCCAGCAGCTCCGAGCCTAGTACAGGGAGACGGGGCTCTAATGAAAAACTGTTTTTT
D: -; J: TRBJ2-5; V: TRBV25-1; size: -; CDR3: CASSEYGTGKQETQYF; DNA: TGTGCCAGCAGTGAGTACGGAACAGGGAAGCAAGAGACCCAGTACTTC
D: TRBD2; J: TRBJ2-3; V: TRBV10-1; size: -; CDR3: CASSGDHTSGSADTQYF; DNA: TGCGCCAGCTCGGGGGACCACACTAGCGGGAGTGCAGATACGCAGTATTTT
D: -; J: TRBJ1-1; V: TRBV29-1; size: -; CDR3: CSVDGQGSTEAFF; DNA: TGCAGCGTTGACGGCCAGGGGAGCACTGAAGCTTTCTTT
D: -; J: TRBJ2-1; V: TRBV5-1; size: few; CDR3: CASSPQGDNEQFF; DNA: TGCGCCAGCAGCCCACAGGGTGATAATGAGCAGTTCTTC
D: TRBD1; J: TRBJ1-5; V: TRBV27; size: -; CDR3: CASSQTRDSDLNQPQHF; DNA: TGTGCCAGCAGTCAAACAAGGGACAGCGACCTTAATCAGCCCCAGCATTTT
D: -; J: TRBJ1-5; V: TRBV19; size: -; CDR3: CASRGEGNQPQHF; DNA: TGTGCCAGTAGAGGGGAGGGCAATCAGCCCCAGCATTTT
D: -; J: TRBJ1-5; V: TRBV10-3; size: once; CDR3: CATVDRPDSNQPQHF; DNA: TGTGCCACCGTCGACAGGCCGGATAGCAATCAGCCCCAGCATTTT
D: TRBD1; J: TRBJ1-4; V: TRBV23-1; size: -; CDR3: CATLTRQGIAKLFF; DNA: TGCGCCACACTCACTCGACAGGGGATAGCAAAACTGTTTTTT
D: -; J: TRBJ2-7; V: TRBV10-2; size: -; CDR3: CASSDRQRASYEQYF; DNA: TGCGCCAGCAGTGATAGGCAGCGGGCCTCCTACGAGCAGTACTTC
D: TRBD1; J: TRBJ2-3; V: TRBV5-1; size: -; CDR3: CASSSYRTGLTDTQYF; DNA: TGCGCCAGCTCGTCTTACAGGACAGGGCTGACAGATACGCAGTATTTT
D: TRBD1; J: TRBJ2-2; V: TRBV10-1; size: -; CDR3: CASSPGTGSTGELFF; DNA: TGCGCCAGCAGTCCCGGGACAGGGTCCACCGGGGAGCTGTTTTTT
D: TRBD2; J: TRBJ2-2; V: TRBV20-1; size: -; CDR3: CSASSGGRVTGELFF; DNA: TGCAGTGCTAGTTCGGGGGGGCGGGTCACCGGGGAGCTGTTTTTT
D: TRBD2; J: TRBJ2-1; V: TRBV19; size: -; CDR3: CASTSGGTPGGNEQFF; DNA: TGTGCCAGTACATCCGGTGGGACCCCGGGGGGCAATGAGCAGTTCTTC
D: -; J: TRBJ1-1; V: TRBV19; size: -; CDR3: CASSMGSPAGAFF; DNA: TGTGCCAGTAGTATGGGGTCTCCCGCGGGAGCTTTCTTT
D: TRBD1; J: TRBJ1-1; V: TRBV27; size: -; CDR3: CASSLRAGGNTEAFF; DNA: TGTGCCAGCAGTTTAAGGGCAGGGGGGAACACTGAAGCTTTCTTT
D: -; J: TRBJ2-1; V: TRBV3-1/TRBV3-2; size: -; CDR3: CASSQVSSSNGEQFF; DNA: TGTGCCAGCAGCCAAGTATCGTCTAGTAACGGTGAGCAGTTCTTC
D: TRBD2; J: TRBJ2-1; V: TRBV5-1; size: few; CDR3: CASSFSGRARNNEQFF; DNA: TGCGCCAGCAGCTTTAGCGGGAGGGCCAGGAACAATGAGCAGTTCTTC
D: -; J: TRBJ1-4; V: TRBV19; size: -; CDR3: CASSIWQVDEKLFF; DNA: TGTGCCAGTAGTATCTGGCAAGTGGATGAAAAACTGTTTTTT
D: -; J: TRBJ2-6; V: TRBV4-2; size: few; CDR3: CASSQDPHSGANVLTF; DNA: TGTGCCAGCAGCCAAGATCCCCACTCTGGGGCCAACGTCCTGACTTTC
D: TRBD1; J: TRBJ2-5; V: TRBV9; size: -; CDR3: CASSVVIGGRETQYF; DNA: TGTGCCAGCAGCGTAGTTATAGGGGGCAGAGAGACCCAGTACTTC
D: TRBD1; J: TRBJ1-5; V: TRBV6-6; size: -; CDR3: CASSPGTGGGRGGPQHF; DNA: TGTGCCAGCAGTCCCGGGACAGGGGGAGGACGAGGAGGGCCCCAGCATTTT
D: -; J: TRBJ2-1; V: TRBV19; size: -; CDR3: CASSARVGGMSNEQFF; DNA: TGTGCCAGTAGTGCCCGAGTGGGGGGAATGTCGAATGAGCAGTTCTTC
D: -; J: TRBJ1-6; V: TRBV21-1; size: -; CDR3: CASSKEGSGALHF; DNA: TGTGCCAGCAGCAAAGAAGGATCAGGGGCCCTCCACTTT